This TCR beta chain is from a study of blood T cell repertoires in COVID-19. Study context: Some COVID-19 samples were acute and others convalescent; all came from the United States, Italy and Spain.

The CDR3 has 14 residues. V was trimmed by 6 bases and J by 0 bases, leaving 9 bases between them. The germline V gene encodes CDR1 MDHEN and CDR2 SYDVKM. Per the study methods: Using reference gene primer amplification, nucleated cell counts were estimated. Measured with immunoSEQ multiplex PCR; TCRdb has only the in-frame clones, and not every one. That table furnishes V, J and clone size, whereas the DNA furnished D and trimming. The table includes under 300,000 clones, approximately 83% detected once. This study enrolled people aged about 18 to 90 from about 26 US geographic areas. Cohort placement rested on clinical history that participants reported themselves.

Source material: PBMCs or T cells enriched from blood (not recorded which). This TCR came from a woman aged 40 to 50 with acute COVID-19. This chain links TRBV28 with TRBJ1-5; D is possibly TRBD1 (6 bases). DNA of the CDR3: TGTGCCAGCAGGTTACAGGGTAGCAATCAGCCCCAGCATTTT. Its translation: CASRLQGSNQPQHF.